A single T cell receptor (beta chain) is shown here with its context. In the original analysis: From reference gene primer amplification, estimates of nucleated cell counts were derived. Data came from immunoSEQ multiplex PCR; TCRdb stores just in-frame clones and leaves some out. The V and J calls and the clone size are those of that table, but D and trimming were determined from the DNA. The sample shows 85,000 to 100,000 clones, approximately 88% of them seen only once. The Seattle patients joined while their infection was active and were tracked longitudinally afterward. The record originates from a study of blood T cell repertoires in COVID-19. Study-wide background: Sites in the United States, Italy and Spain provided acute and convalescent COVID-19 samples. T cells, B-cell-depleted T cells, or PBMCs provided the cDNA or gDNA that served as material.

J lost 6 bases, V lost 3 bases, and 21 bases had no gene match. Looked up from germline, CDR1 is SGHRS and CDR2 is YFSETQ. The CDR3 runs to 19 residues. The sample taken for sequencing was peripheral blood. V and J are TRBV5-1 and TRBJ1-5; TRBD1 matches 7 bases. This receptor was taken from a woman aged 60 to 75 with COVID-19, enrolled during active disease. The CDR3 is CASSCNTYRGPTVGQPQHF. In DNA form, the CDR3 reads TGCGCCAGCAGCTGCAACACGTACAGGGGCCCAACGGTAGGTCAGCCCCAGCATTTT.